The clone carrying this TCR beta chain showed up just a few times. Its antigen is unknown. This sample was included in a study of long-term antiretroviral therapy in people with HIV. Whole-study findings and limits: Blood, drawn from the mid-2000s to the late 2010s, may reflect older ART regimens.

A v3.0 immunoSEQ assay was performed at survey level. Sequencing targeted 40,000-50,000 T-cell genomes per sample. Method: immunoSEQ multiplex PCR; TCRdb's copy keeps in-frame clones and lacks some. Among some 20,000 clones listed, about nine tenths were seen once. Trimming left V 5 bases short and J 3 bases short, with 21 bases between. CDR3 size: 16 residues. The V gene is TRBV5-7, the J gene TRBJ2-7, with a tentative D call TRBD1 (5 bases). TRBV5-7 counts as an open reading frame of uncertain function. The clonotype comes from a man aged 40-50 years with HIV. Sequenced material: unsorted PBMCs, taken 0.5 years after starting antiretroviral therapy. CDR3 DNA: TGTGCCAGCAGTCCTGCGAACGCAGGGATCTTCTACGAGCAGTACTTC. Encoded protein: CASSPANAGIFYEQYF.